This T cell receptor (beta chain) came from a study of CD8 T cells in ankylosing spondylitis. Study observations and caveats: As for the disease-linked clones, they showed a CD8+ phenotype and occurred at relatively low frequencies in peripheral blood. Seemingly distinctive of ankylosing spondylitis blood was a TCR beta motif formed by eight highly homologous variants. Some of the motif variants had earlier been found in reactive arthritis patients' fluid and blood. Researchers reportedly found disease-linked clones significantly enriched in matched ankylosing spondylitis synovial fluid.

The CDR3 sequence is 14 residues long. V dropped 7 bases and J dropped 8 bases, with 20 bases sitting between them. The germline gives CDR1 MNHNS, CDR2 SASEGT. This clonotype came up a few times. What it recognizes is unknown. Libraries of TCR beta came from quantitative 5'-RACE with molecular barcodes. TCRdb reprocessed the 5' RACE reads with MiXCR, giving one entry per CDR3 protein. The sample shows some 800,000 distinct CDR3 sequences, approximately 10% of them seen only once. This clonotype was sampled from a male donor with ankylosing spondylitis. The chain couples TRBV6-1 to TRBJ1-2, with D uncertain. The specimen was blood, either unsorted or a sorted T cell fraction (not recorded which). The CDR3 DNA is TGTGCCAGCACCCCGGGCGGGGAAGCAAAGGGCTACACCTTC. Its protein product is CASTPGGEAKGYTF.